This paragraph reports one TCR beta chain. Its recognized antigen is unknown. Base qualities were left out, and no much larger clone turns up one base away. Trimmed from V: 3 bases; trimmed from J: 4 bases; junction bases lacking a gene match: 6. Including the terminal cysteine and phenylalanine, the CDR3 comprises 14 residues. Solely the CDR3 DNA is kept, with 42 bases framed from the first base. From a lookup of the germline V gene, CDR1 and CDR2 are SGHRS and YFSETQ. The data originate from a study of shared clonotypes between healthy human individuals (dated by TCRdb to about 2020). Background for the entire study: The cohort included a few men and two women between 18 and 49 years of age. To increase sequencing depth and limit assay-specific biases, different laboratories used diverse techniques to prepare libraries and sequence TCR repertoires. For each donor, CD4 naive and CD4 memory were each run on three plates, CD8 naive on two plates, and CD8 memory on one plate. Blood TCR repertoires of four to six healthy adults were deeply sequenced to estimate repertoire size and the extent of clonotype sharing between individuals. Between about 0.8 and 9 billion PBMCs per donor were obtained by leukapheresis.

Study-level results and caveats: Based on pairwise subsampling, the degree of clonotype sharing among donors was expected to be affected by sequencing depth. Naive subsets generally had larger estimated clonotype richness than memory subsets did. The genetic and exposure-history diversity represented was limited by the small number of donors. Only blood was sampled, and tissue TCR repertoires likely differ from those in blood. Incomplete sequencing was indicated by rarefaction of sorted-subset datasets, despite the large sequencing depth. Across four donors, about 4.5% of naive CD4, roughly 3.4% of naive CD8, under 2.5% of memory CD4, and roughly 0.4% of memory CD8 clonotypes were shared. Compared with non-shared clonotypes, clonotypes shared by all four sorted-subset donors had higher generation probabilities.

TCR CDR3 regions were amplified from genomic DNA by multiplex PCR using the deep immunoSEQ assay. For each cell subset, the extracted genomic DNA was distributed evenly across all wells of several immunoSEQ 96-well plates, and each plate served as one replicate. For sorted subsets, around 200 ng genomic DNA, equal to tens of thousands of T cell genomes, was loaded into each replicate PCR. Purified libraries were quantified with a Qubit 3.0 fluorometer, sized on a Bioanalyzer 2100, and re-quantified with the KAPA Library Quantification kit. A separate single-read 150-cycle Illumina NextSeq 550 flow cell was used to sequence each immunoSEQ 96-well plate. Processing in the source paper ran as follows. Because the immunoSEQ output included only junctional sequences and no quality scores, the filtering could not be the same as the filtering used for full-length reads. Sequences were annotated with PyIR, a Python wrapper for IgBLAST v1.9, using IMGT germline references to assign V/J genes and CDR3. Reads were removed for weak V/J assignments (E-value above 1e-6), missing CDR3, stop codons, out-of-frame junctions, or ambiguous translated residues. V3J clonotypes were defined by identical inferred V gene, J gene, and CDR3 amino acid sequence. Percentage overlap between repertoires was computed as shared unique clonotypes divided by the size of the smaller repertoire. RTK rarefaction, the Chao1 estimator, and Recon v2.1 estimates of unobserved clonotypes were used to assess repertoire richness. OLGA was used to compute generation probabilities for all TCRbeta clonotypes that the gDNA method yielded from several donors. Imported from immuneACCESS, the table was reduced by TCRdb to in-frame sequences with V and J called. These copies leave out some clones; in studies compared against another copy, an unresolved V gene accounts for under half, and the cause of the remainder is not known. That table is the source of V, J and clone size, and D and trimming were worked out from the DNA. The sample table records roughly 120,000 clones; around 66% of these occur just once. The ten largest clones add up to roughly 24% of the sample.

Healthy HIV-negative adults with no recently reported acute infections or vaccinations were included as donors. Every donor was a Caucasian adult residing in Nashville, Tennessee, USA. The CD8 memory samples were a combination of magnetically selected CD45RO+ cells and CCR7-negative CD45RA+ effector memory (TemRA) cells. Blood was collected by leukapheresis, and PBMCs were isolated by Ficoll-Histopaque density gradient centrifugation and then cryopreserved in liquid nitrogen vapor phase. Analytical flow cytometry was used to check the purity and quantity of every magnetically sorted T cell population. Each sorted fraction had its genomic DNA isolated and then quantified by UV absorbance on a Nanodrop 2000c.

This chain is built from TRBV5-1 and TRBJ2-7, with TRBD1 identical over 8 junction bases. The clonotype originates from a woman aged 25 to 39 in good health. Sequenced sample: memory CD8+ T cells sorted from blood. Interpreted using the paper, the cell subset or site label stands for: CD45RO+ cells pooled with CCR7-negative TemRA cells. This receptor carries the CDR3 CASSSGTGLYEQYF. The bases are TGCGCCAGCAGCTCCGGGACAGGTCTATACGAGCAGTACTTC.